This TCR beta chain was documented in a study of regulatory T cells in long-lasting Graves disease (dated by TCRdb to the early 2020s). Study-level background: In the newly diagnosed Graves' disease group, patients had been taking antithyroid drugs for less than 3 months. This study used TCR sequencing and RNA sequencing of peripheral blood to compare persistent Graves' disease patients against newly diagnosed Graves' disease patients. The study was conducted in China and was registered as a clinical trial. A total of some 33 samples were covered by TCR sequencing, comprising about 13 persistent and 20 or so newly diagnosed Graves' disease patients.

This specimen's time point label, interpreted: newly diagnosed GD, antithyroid drugs for less than 3 months. For both TCR sequencing and RNA sequencing, RNA was extracted from PBMCs using TRIzol. The diagnosis of Graves' disease was made according to American Thyroid Association guidelines. Patients were recruited from an endocrinology department in Xi'an, China. Each patient gave approximately 10 milliliters of peripheral blood, collected in an EDTA anticoagulant tube. PBMCs were isolated by Ficoll Paque Plus density gradient separation without further T cell sorting. An Agilent 2100 Bioanalyzer and agarose gel were used to assess RNA quality, and a NanoDrop 2000 was used to measure RNA concentration. Only a few counts were recorded for this clonotype. Which antigen it targets is not known. No per-base quality is available; no much larger clone lies one base away. The research as a whole found: Compared with newly diagnosed patients, persistent Graves' disease patients had lower TCR Shannon entropy and fewer highly expanded clones, which suggests clonal expansion. Only peripheral blood was studied, because thyroid tissue, the primary lesion, was inaccessible. TRBV28, TRBJ1-2 and TRBJ2-5 were preferentially used in persistent disease, while TRBV20-1 and TRBJ2-1 were favored in newly diagnosed disease. A larger number of public clonotypes was shared among persistent patients (2,741) than among newly diagnosed patients (around 970). As a limitation, the authors acknowledged that the small sample size may reduce accuracy. Only the TCR beta chain was sequenced and analyzed.

CDR1 and CDR2 are drawn from the germline V gene (reference sequence): GTSNPN, SVGIG. The CDR3 runs 14 amino acids, cysteine and phenylalanine included. Only the CDR3 region is kept as DNA, spanning 42 bases read in frame from base 1. V loses 2 bases of germline sequence and J loses 4 bases, and the interval between the two ends is 12 bases. The library was built by means of multiplex PCR. TCRdb lists the instrument as Illumina HiSeq 4000. iRepertoire HTBI primers and Arm-PCR amplification of CDR3 regions were used to construct TCR beta libraries. Before sequencing, the PCR products went through gel purification. Per the authors' processing: Across samples, roughly 60 TRBV and 13 to 15 TRBJ segments were identified and used for gene usage analysis of CDR3 amino acid clonotypes. COPE and FqMerger were used to merge filtered high-quality paired reads into contigs. BLAST was used to align contigs to IMGT TRBV, TRBD and TRBJ reference genes, with CDR3 defined following IMGT. Highly expanded clones were defined as clonotypes with a frequency above 0.1%. Shannon entropy was used to measure repertoire diversity, and the Gini coefficient was used to measure V-J evenness. Public clonotypes were defined as clonotypes shared by more than one individual. Clones were called with MiXCR by TCRdb after fastp trimmed the public reads at Q25, and only in-frame beta chains were retained. Each CDR3 protein appears once, grouped with its most common genes and DNA. V and J calls and clone size were set by TCRdb, not the authors. This sample lists hundreds of thousands of distinct CDR3 sequences; around 12% were detected once. The leading ten clones occupy about 8.3% of the sample.

This same sample was also taken into another study, of T cells in Graves' hyperthyroidism and ophthalmopathy. The second study reports: Graves' hyperthyroidism was defined as stable when no progression to ophthalmopathy occurred over 18 months of follow-up. The hyperthyroidism patients were between 18 and 65 years old and newly diagnosed, with a disease duration of less than 2 months. Exclusion was applied to patients with uncontrolled infections, other autoimmune diseases, pregnancy or lactation. Diagnoses were established on the basis of clinical symptoms, serum thyroxine and TRAb, thyroid ultrasound, and orbital computed tomography. The first round of RT-PCR for the TCR CDR3 was performed with the HTBI primer set and the Qiagen OneStep RT-PCR kit. Most expanded thyroid clonotypes (frequency above 0.001) were also detected in blood, a finding suggesting that blood repertoires may reflect thyroid immune responses. A 13 V-J signature model separated ophthalmopathy from stable hyperthyroidism, with about 88% sensitivity and approximately 81% specificity in cross-validation and 80%/75% in testing. In validation, the model predicted progression to ophthalmopathy with 65% to 71% sensitivity and 72% to 85% specificity, a median of about 6 months before onset. To identify distinguishing TCR V-J signatures, a discovery cohort of 95 to 100 patients was used, comprising 43 with Graves' ophthalmopathy and approximately 57 with stable Graves' hyperthyroidism. Prospective prediction of ophthalmopathy was tested in an independent validation cohort consisting of fewer than 20 hyperthyroidism patients and approximately 16 patients who later progressed to ophthalmopathy. The 100 or so discovery patients were randomly divided into training and test sets at a 7:3 ratio. Thyroid tissue and blood T-cell repertoires from about six Graves' hyperthyroidism patients were also compared in the study. After blood sampling, hyperthyroidism patients were treated with methimazole at a starting dose of 30 mg daily, and ophthalmopathy patients were treated with high-dose intravenous methylprednisolone. A second multiplex PCR round built the libraries, followed by size selection and purification. Libraries were sequenced paired-end with 100 bp reads on an Illumina HiSeq2000. Raw data were processed with SOAPnuke, discarding reads with adapters, uncalled bases, mean Phred below 15, or no exact constant-primer or identifier match. COPE v1.2.5 was used to merge the high-quality paired reads, and each unique nucleotide sequence was defined as a clonotype. MiTCR v1.1 was used to align clonotypes to the IMGT TRBV, TRBD and TRBJ reference segments. Only V-J combinations with frequency above 0.0001, covering 99.2% of repertoires, were analysed. The TCS score was defined as the ratio of F50 (clonal expansion) to E x V (chaos), calculated using BLOSUM62-based TCRdist between CDR3 peptides within each V-J. Welch's t-statistics and random forest reduced 514 V-J features to 13, which were used in a naive Bayes classifier (R e1071). Sample size was not statistically predetermined, and investigators were not blinded to group allocation. The paper reports TCR Vbeta CDR3 sequencing of some 140 peripheral blood samples: approximately 41 ophthalmopathy, 75 to 80 hyperthyroidism and around 17 progressor patients.

This TCR came from a woman under 40 with Graves disease. Donor details come from another sample of the same person, matched by shared clones. This sequence uses TRBV30 and TRBJ2-1; matching of 5 bases hints at TRBD2 as the D gene. Material: peripheral blood mononuclear cells (PBMCs), obtained at new diagnosis, from a patient treated with antithyroid drugs. The CDR3 amino acid sequence is: CAWSSGDPYNEQFF. The nucleotide sequence reads TGTGCCTGGAGTAGCGGAGATCCTTACAATGAGCAGTTCTTC.